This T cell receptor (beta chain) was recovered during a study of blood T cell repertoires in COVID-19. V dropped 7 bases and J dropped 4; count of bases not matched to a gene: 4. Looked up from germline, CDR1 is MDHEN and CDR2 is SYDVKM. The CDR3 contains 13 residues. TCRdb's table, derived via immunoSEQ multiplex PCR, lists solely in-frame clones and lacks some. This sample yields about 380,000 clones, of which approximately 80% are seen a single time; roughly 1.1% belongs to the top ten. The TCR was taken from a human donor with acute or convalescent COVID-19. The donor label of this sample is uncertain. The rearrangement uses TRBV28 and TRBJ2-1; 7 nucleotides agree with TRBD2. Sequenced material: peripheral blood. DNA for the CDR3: TGTGCCAGCACCACCGGGGGGTACAATGAGCAGTTCTTC. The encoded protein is CASTTGGYNEQFF.